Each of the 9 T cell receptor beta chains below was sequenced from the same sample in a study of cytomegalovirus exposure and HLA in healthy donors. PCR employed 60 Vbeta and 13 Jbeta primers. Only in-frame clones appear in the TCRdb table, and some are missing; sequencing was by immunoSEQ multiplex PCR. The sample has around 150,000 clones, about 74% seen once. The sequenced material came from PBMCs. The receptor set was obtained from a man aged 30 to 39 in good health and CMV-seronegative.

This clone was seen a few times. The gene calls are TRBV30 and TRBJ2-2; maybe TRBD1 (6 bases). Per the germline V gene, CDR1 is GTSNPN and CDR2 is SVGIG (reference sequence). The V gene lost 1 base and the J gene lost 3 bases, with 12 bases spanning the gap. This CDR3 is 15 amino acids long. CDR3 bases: TGTGCCTGGAGTGCAGGGGAAGCGGACACCGGGGAGCTGTTTTTT. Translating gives CAWSAGEADTGELFF.

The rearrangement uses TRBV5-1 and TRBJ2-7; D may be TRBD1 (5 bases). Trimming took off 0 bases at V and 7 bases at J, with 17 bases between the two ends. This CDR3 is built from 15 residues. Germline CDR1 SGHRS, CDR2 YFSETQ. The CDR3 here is CASSLAGLGAREQYF. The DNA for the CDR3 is TGCGCCAGCAGCTTGGCCGGATTAGGGGCCCGAGAGCAGTACTTC.

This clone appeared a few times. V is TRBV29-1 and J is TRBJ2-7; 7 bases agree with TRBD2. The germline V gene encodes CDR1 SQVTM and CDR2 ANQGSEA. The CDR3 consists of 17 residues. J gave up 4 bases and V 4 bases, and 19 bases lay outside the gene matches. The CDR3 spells CSVAAFLGGSNSYEQYF. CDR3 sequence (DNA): TGCAGCGTTGCAGCGTTTCTAGGCGGGAGTAACTCTTACGAGCAGTACTTC.

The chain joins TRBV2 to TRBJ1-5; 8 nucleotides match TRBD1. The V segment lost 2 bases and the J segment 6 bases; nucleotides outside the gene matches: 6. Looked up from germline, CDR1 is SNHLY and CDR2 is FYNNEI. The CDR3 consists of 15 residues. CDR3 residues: CASSEPQGAPQPQHF. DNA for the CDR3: TGTGCCAGCAGTGAACCCCAGGGGGCACCTCAGCCCCAGCATTTT.

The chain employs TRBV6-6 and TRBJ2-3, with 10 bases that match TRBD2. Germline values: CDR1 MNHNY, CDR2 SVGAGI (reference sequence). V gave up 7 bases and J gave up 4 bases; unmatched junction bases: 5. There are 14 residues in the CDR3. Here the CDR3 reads CASISGTSADTQYF. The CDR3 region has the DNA TGTGCCAGCATCTCTGGGACTAGCGCAGATACGCAGTATTTT.

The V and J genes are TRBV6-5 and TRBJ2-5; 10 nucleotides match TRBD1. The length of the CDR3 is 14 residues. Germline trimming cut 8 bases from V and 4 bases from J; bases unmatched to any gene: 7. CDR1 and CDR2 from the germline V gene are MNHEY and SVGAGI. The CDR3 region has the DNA TGTGCCAGCTCCGGGACAGGGGTAGCAGAGACCCAGTACTTC. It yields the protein CASSGTGVAETQYF.

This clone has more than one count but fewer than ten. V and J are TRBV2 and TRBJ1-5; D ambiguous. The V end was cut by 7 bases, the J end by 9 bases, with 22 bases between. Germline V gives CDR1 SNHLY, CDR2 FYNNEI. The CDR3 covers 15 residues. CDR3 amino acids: CASTLEGGRLWPQHF. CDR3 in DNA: TGTGCCAGCACCCTAGAGGGCGGACGCCTTTGGCCCCAGCATTTT.

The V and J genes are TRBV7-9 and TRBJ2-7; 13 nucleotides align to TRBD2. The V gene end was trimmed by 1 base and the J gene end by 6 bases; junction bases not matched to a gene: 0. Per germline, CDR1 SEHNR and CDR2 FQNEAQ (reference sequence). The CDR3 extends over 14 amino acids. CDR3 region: CASSLGLAGGEQYF. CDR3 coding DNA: TGTGCCAGCAGCTTAGGACTAGCGGGAGGCGAGCAGTACTTC.

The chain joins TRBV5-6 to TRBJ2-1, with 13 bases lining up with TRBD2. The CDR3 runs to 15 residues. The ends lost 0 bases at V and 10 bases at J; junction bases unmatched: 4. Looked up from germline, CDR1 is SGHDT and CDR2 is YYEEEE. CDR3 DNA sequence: TGTGCCAGCAGCTTGGGGGGACTAGCGGGAAGGGAGCAGTTCTTC. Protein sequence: CASSLGGLAGREQFF.